Listed here are 20 T cell receptor beta chains from one sample, sequenced in a study of cytomegalovirus exposure and HLA in healthy donors. Primers for the PCR totalled 60 Vbeta and 13 Jbeta. TCRdb's table, derived via immunoSEQ multiplex PCR, lists solely in-frame clones and lacks some. The data hold around 83,000 clones, with approximately 78% observed a single time. The sequenced material came from PBMCs. Receptors originate from a male donor in good health and CMV-seropositive.

The genes are TRBV6-5 and TRBJ1-1, with D possibly matching TRBD1 (5 bases). There are 14 residues in the CDR3. The V end lost 2 bases, the J end lost 2 bases, and 9 bases lay between the germline ends. Germline V gene lookup returns CDR1 MNHEY and CDR2 SVGAGI. The CDR3 coding sequence is TGTGCCAGCAGTTACCTTCAGGGTAACACTGAAGCTTTCTTT. This sequence encodes CASSYLQGNTEAFF.

The chain carries TRBV20-1 and TRBJ1-2; TRBD1 agrees at 8 bases. CDR3 length: 10 residues. V dropped 5 bases and J dropped 8; count of bases not matched to a gene: 1. In germline, CDR1 is DFQATT, CDR2 SNEGSKA (reference sequence). CDR3 DNA sequence: TGCAGTGCTGGGACAGGCGGCTACACCTTC. Residues: CSAGTGGYTF.

The J gene is TRBJ1-5, the V gene TRBV6-5; 7 bases are a match to TRBD1. CDR3 length: 15 residues. Germline V gene sequence: CDR1 MNHEY, CDR2 SVGAGI. V was pared by 6 bases and J by 1 base, with 6 bases of the junction left unmatched. CDR3 protein: CASSPGQASNQPQHF. CDR3 bases: TGTGCCAGCAGCCCTGGACAGGCCAGCAATCAGCCCCAGCATTTT.

The rearrangement uses TRBV7-9 and TRBJ2-5, with 13 bases lining up with TRBD2. V dropped 5 bases and J dropped 5; count of bases not matched to a gene: 5. This CDR3 contains 15 residues. From germline, CDR1 is SEHNR and CDR2 FQNEAQ (reference sequence). The CDR3 sequence: CASSLGLAGVETQYF. The CDR3 DNA reads TGTGCCAGCAGCCTCGGACTAGCGGGAGTGGAGACCCAGTACTTC. The full variable domain, completed using reference TRBV7-9 and TRBJ2-5, is DTGVSQNPRHKITKRGQNVTFRCDPISEHNRLYWYRQTLGQGPEFLTYFQNEAQLEKSRLLSDRFSAERPKGSFSTLEIQRTEQGDSAMYLCASSLGLAGVETQYFGPGTRLLVL.

The chain has TRBV28 and TRBJ1-1, with 7 bases that match TRBD1. The V gene end was trimmed by 6 bases and the J gene end by 6 bases; junction bases not matched to a gene: 7. Germline lookup yields CDR1 MDHEN and CDR2 SYDVKM. CDR3 length: 13 amino acids. Written as DNA, the CDR3 is TGTGCCAGCAGGCGACAGGGTCGGGCTGAAGCTTTCTTT. Translating it yields CASRRQGRAEAFF.

This clone has just a few counts. The V gene is TRBV7-2, the J gene TRBJ2-5; 9 nucleotides align to TRBD2. Germline loops: CDR1 SGHTA, CDR2 FQGNSA. The length of the CDR3 is 17 residues. The ends lost 5 bases at V and 2 bases at J; junction bases unmatched: 12. The CDR3 loop reads CASSPQGSGGSQETQYF. CDR3 coding DNA: TGTGCCAGCAGCCCACAAGGGAGCGGGGGGAGTCAAGAGACCCAGTACTTC.

The V and J genes are TRBV5-1 and TRBJ2-1, with 9 bases matching TRBD1. V dropped 2 bases and J dropped 8; count of bases not matched to a gene: 8. The CDR3 has 15 residues. Germline V CDR1 and CDR2: SGHRS, YFSETQ. Here the CDR3 reads CASSLPGQGTHEQFF. The CDR3, as DNA: TGCGCCAGCAGCTTACCGGGACAGGGCACCCATGAGCAGTTCTTC.

The rearrangement joins TRBV7-2 to TRBJ1-1, with D hard to call. The ends were cut back, 1 base at V and 1 base at J, with 4 bases in the middle. This CDR3 has 13 amino acids. Germline assignment: CDR1 SGHTA and CDR2 FQGNSA. Here the CDR3 reads CASSLDRNTEAFF. Written as DNA, the CDR3 is TGTGCCAGCAGCTTAGACAGGAACACTGAAGCTTTCTTT.

The genes are TRBV19 and TRBJ1-1; 10 positions match TRBD1. Germline lookup yields CDR1 LNHDA and CDR2 SQIVND (reference sequence). The junction had 17 bases not matched to a gene; V was cut back by 6 bases and J by 10 bases. The CDR3 consists of 16 residues. CDR3 in amino acids: CASSRTRQGAQGGAFF. DNA for the CDR3: TGTGCCAGTAGCCGGACCAGACAGGGGGCGCAGGGTGGAGCTTTCTTT.

This chain uses TRBV30 with TRBJ1-1, with D possibly being TRBD1 (6 bases). The V gene's germline CDR1 is GTSNPN and CDR2 SVGIG (reference sequence). V was pared by 0 bases and J by 1 base, with 9 bases between. The CDR3 extends over 14 amino acids. The CDR3 loop is CAWSVWGPNTEAFF. The CDR3 DNA is TGTGCCTGGAGTGTGTGGGGGCCGAACACTGAAGCTTTCTTT.

The CDR3 reads CASSLLLAGADEQYF. The CDR3 coding sequence is TGTGCCAGCAGTTTATTGCTAGCGGGAGCCGACGAGCAGTACTTC. The chain joins TRBV27 to TRBJ2-7; 10 bases map to TRBD2. This CDR3 is built from 15 residues. V was pared by 1 base and J by 5 bases, with 5 bases of the junction left unmatched. In germline, CDR1 is MNHEY, CDR2 SMNVEV (reference sequence).

V is TRBV28 and J is TRBJ1-5; D is unclear. Per germline, CDR1 MDHEN and CDR2 SYDVKM. The germline V and J ends were trimmed by 4 bases and 7 bases, with 5 bases remaining between them. This CDR3 contains 11 residues. Here the CDR3 DNA reads TGTGCCAGCAGTTCTTTCCAGCCCCAGCATTTT. This sequence encodes CASSSFQPQHF.

This clone was detected only a few times. The rearrangement uses TRBV7-2 and TRBJ2-1; no reliable D call. V lost 1 base and J 9 bases, leaving 16 bases between the germline ends. This CDR3 contains 15 residues. The germline CDR1 and CDR2 sequences are SGHTA and FQGNSA. The CDR3 here is CASSLVSRSKREQFF. The CDR3 DNA follows: TGTGCCAGCAGCTTAGTGTCACGGAGTAAGCGTGAGCAGTTCTTC.

Points on this clone: Compared with germline, one end of the junction differs, possibly owing to a read error. The V and J genes are TRBV10-1 and TRBJ1-3; 7 nucleotides align to TRBD1. The V gene's germline CDR1 is WNHNN and CDR2 SYGVQD (reference sequence). The CDR3 length is 11 residues. This CDR3 reads CASSEEGQSDF. The CDR3 DNA sequence: TGCGCCAGCAGTGAAGAGGGACAGTCCGATTTT.

CDR3 in amino acids: CASSLGGRPVTGELFF. For the CDR3, the DNA is TGTGCCAGCAGCTTAGGGGGGCGGCCCGTCACCGGGGAGCTGTTTTTT. This sequence joins TRBV7-2 and TRBJ2-2; D perhaps matches TRBD1 (6 bases). The CDR3 is 16 residues long. V lost 1 base and J 4 bases, leaving 13 bases between the germline ends. Germline assignment: CDR1 SGHTA and CDR2 FQGNSA.

The chain has TRBV15 and TRBJ1-1; possible D gene TRBD1, 6 bases. Germline lookup yields CDR1 LNHNV and CDR2 YYDKDF (reference sequence). The CDR3 is 13 amino acids. V dropped 8 bases and J dropped 3 bases, with 13 bases sitting between them. The CDR3 nucleotides are TGTGCCACCGGAAACAGGGAAGACACTGAAGCTTTCTTT. It codes for CATGNREDTEAFF.

The chain joins TRBV28 to TRBJ2-1; a weak D match, TRBD1 (7 bases). The CDR3 totals 11 residues. Trimming pared 7 bases from V and 10 bases from J, leaving 11 bases between. The germline gives CDR1 MDHEN, CDR2 SYDVKM. CDR3 amino acids: CASTPGGEQFF. The CDR3 bases are TGTGCCAGCACCCCAGGGGGGGAGCAGTTCTTC.

This chain links TRBV5-1 with TRBJ1-1, with a weak D call TRBD1 (5 bases). The CDR3 runs to 14 residues. V gave up 0 bases and J gave up 4 bases, with 10 bases separating them. The germline V gene encodes CDR1 SGHRS and CDR2 YFSETQ. The CDR3 loop reads CASSLDGGSTEAFF. The CDR3 region has the DNA TGCGCCAGCAGCTTGGATGGGGGGAGCACTGAAGCTTTCTTT.

This clone occurred a few times. The rearrangement joins TRBV7-9 to TRBJ1-1, with 7 bases identical to TRBD1. The CDR3 is 14 residues long. V lost 3 bases, J lost 5 bases, and 6 bases stayed unmatched. Germline CDR1 SEHNR, CDR2 FQNEAQ (reference sequence). CDR3 nucleotides: TGTGCCAGCAGCTTCGAGGGGGCAAGAACTGAAGCTTTCTTT. Encoded protein: CASSFEGARTEAFF.

The CDR3 region is CASSTRDYYEQYF. The DNA for the CDR3 is TGTGCCAGCAGTACCCGGGACTACTACGAGCAGTACTTC. This chain connects TRBV28 to TRBJ2-7, with 7 bases identical to TRBD2. Germline CDR1 and CDR2: MDHEN and SYDVKM. The CDR3 runs to 13 residues. V was pared by 5 bases and J by 3 bases, with 4 bases of the junction left unmatched.